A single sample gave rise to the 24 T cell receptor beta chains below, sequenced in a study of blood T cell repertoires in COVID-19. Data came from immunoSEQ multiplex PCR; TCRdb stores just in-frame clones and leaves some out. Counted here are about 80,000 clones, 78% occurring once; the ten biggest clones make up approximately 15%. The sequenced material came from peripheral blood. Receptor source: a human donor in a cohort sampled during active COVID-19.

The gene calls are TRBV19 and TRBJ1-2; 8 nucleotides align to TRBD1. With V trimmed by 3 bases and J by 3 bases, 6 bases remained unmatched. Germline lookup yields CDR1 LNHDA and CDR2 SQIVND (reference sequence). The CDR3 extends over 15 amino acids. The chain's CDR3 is CASSMGQDLYYGYTF. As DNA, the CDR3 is TGTGCCAGTAGTATGGGACAGGACTTATACTATGGCTACACCTTC.

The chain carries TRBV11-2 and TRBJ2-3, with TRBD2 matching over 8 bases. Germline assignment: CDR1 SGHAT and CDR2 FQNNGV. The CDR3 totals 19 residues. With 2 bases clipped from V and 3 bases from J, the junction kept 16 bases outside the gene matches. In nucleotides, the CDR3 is TGTGCCAGCAGCTTAAATTTTTGGGCGGGAGGCGGGAGGACAGATACGCAGTATTTT. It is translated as CASSLNFWAGGGRTDTQYF. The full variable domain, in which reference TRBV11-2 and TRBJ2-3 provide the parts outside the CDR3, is EAGVAQSPRYKIIEKRQSVAFWCNPISGHATLYWYQQILGQGPKLLIQFQNNGVVDDSQLPKDRFSAERLKGVDSTLKIQPAKLEDSAVYLCASSLNFWAGGGRTDTQYFGPGTRLTVL.

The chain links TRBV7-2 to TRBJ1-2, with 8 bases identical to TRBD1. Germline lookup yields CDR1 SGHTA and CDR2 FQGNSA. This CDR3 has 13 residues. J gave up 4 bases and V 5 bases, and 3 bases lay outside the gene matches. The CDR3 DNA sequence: TGTGCCAGCAGCCAAGACAGGGGCTATGGCTACACCTTC. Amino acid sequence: CASSQDRGYGYTF.

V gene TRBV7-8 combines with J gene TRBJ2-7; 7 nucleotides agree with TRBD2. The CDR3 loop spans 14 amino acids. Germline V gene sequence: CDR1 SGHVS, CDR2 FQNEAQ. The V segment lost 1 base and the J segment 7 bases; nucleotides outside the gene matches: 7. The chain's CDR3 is CASSLGRDYREQYV. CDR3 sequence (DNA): TGTGCCAGCAGCTTAGGCCGGGACTACAGGGAGCAGTACGTC.

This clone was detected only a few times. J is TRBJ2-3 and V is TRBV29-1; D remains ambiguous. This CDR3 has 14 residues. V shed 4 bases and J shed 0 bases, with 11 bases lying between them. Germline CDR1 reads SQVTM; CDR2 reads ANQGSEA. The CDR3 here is CSVGPLDSTDTQYF. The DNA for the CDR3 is TGCAGCGTTGGACCCCTAGATAGCACAGATACGCAGTATTTT.

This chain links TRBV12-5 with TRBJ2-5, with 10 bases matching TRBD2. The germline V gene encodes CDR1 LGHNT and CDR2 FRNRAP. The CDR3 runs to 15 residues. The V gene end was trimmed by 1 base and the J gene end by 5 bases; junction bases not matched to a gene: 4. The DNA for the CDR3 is TGTGCTAGTGGTTTGGGGACTAGCGGAGGGGAGACCCAGTACTTC. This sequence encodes CASGLGTSGGETQYF.

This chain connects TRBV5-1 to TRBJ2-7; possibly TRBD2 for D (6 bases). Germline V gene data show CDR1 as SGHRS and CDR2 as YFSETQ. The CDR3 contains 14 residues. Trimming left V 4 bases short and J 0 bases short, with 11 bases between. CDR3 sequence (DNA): TGCGCCAGCAGCCCCTGGGGGGTCTCCTACGAGCAGTACTTC. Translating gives CASSPWGVSYEQYF.

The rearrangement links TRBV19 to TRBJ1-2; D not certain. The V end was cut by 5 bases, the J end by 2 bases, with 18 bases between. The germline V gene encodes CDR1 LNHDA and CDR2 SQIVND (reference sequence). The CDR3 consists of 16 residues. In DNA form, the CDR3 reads TGTGCCAGTAGTCCTACAGAGGGAAGTTGGAACTATGGCTACACCTTC. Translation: CASSPTEGSWNYGYTF.

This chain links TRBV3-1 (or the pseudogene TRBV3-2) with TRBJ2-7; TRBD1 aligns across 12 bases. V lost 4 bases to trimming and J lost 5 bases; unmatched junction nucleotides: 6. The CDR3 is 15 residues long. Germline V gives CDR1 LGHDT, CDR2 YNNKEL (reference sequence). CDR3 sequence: CASSRRDRGLDEQYF. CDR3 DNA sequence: TGTGCCAGCAGCCGCCGGGACAGGGGGCTTGACGAGCAGTACTTC.

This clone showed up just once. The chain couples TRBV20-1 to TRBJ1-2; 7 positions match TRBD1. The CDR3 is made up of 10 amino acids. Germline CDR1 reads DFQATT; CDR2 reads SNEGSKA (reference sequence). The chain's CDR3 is CSGGGSGYTF. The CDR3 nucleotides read TGCAGCGGAGGGGGCAGCGGCTACACCTTC.

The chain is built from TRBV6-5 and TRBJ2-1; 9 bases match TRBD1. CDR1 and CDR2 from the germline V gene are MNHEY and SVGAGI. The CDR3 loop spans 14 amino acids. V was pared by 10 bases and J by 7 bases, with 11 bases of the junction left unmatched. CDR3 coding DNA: TGTGCCACCCTTCCAACGACAGGGGGAAATGAGCAGTTCTTC. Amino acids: CATLPTTGGNEQFF.

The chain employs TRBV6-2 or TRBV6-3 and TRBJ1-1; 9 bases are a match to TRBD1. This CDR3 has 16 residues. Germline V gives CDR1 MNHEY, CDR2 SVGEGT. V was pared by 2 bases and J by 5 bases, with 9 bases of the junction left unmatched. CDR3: CASSYPSDRGYTEAFF. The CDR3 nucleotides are TGTGCCAGCAGTTACCCCTCGGACAGGGGCTATACTGAAGCTTTCTTT.

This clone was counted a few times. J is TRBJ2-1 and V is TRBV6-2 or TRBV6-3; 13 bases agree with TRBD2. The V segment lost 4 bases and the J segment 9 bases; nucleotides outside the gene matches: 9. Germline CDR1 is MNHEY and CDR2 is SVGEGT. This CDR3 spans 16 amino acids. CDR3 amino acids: CASSSFGLAGAGEQFF. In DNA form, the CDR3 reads TGTGCCAGCAGTTCCTTCGGACTAGCGGGAGCGGGTGAGCAGTTCTTC.

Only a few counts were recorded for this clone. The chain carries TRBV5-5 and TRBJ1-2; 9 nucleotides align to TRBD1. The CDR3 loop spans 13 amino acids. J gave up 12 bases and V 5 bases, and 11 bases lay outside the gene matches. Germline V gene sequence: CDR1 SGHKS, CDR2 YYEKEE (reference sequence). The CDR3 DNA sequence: TGTGCCAGCAGTTCGGGACAGGGAGTGGTGAACACCTTC. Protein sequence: CASSSGQGVVNTF.

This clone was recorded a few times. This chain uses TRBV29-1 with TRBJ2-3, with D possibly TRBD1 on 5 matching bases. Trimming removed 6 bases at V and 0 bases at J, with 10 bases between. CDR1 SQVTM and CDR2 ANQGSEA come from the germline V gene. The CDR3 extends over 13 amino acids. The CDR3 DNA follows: TGCAGCGTCAGGGCCCTAAGCACAGATACGCAGTATTTT. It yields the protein CSVRALSTDTQYF.

DNA of the CDR3: TGTGCCAGCCACCGACTGGCAAGCACAGATACGCAGTATTTT. Its protein is CASHRLASTDTQYF. V and J are TRBV2 and TRBJ2-3, with D unresolved. The CDR3 runs to 14 residues. Trimming shortened V by 8 bases and J by 0 bases, and 12 bases separated the two germline ends. Germline CDR1 reads SNHLY; CDR2 reads FYNNEI.

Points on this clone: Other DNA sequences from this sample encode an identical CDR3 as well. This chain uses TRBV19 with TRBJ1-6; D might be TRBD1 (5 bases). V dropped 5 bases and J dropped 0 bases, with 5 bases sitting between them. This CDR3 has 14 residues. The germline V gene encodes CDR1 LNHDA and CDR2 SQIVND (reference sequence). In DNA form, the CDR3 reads TGTGCCAGTAGTGACAGCTCCTATAATTCACCCCTCCACTTT. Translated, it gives CASSDSSYNSPLHF. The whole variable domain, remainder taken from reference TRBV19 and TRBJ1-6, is DGGITQSPKYLFRKEGQNVTLSCEQNLNHDAMYWYRQDPGQGLRLIYYSQIVNDFQKGDIAEGYSVSREKKESFPLTVTSAQKNPTAFYLCASSDSSYNSPLHFGNGTRLTVT.

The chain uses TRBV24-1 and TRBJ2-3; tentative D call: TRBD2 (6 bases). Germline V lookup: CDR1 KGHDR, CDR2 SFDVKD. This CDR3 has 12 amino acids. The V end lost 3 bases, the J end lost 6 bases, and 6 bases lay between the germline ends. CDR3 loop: CATSDGRDTQYF. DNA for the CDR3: TGTGCCACCAGTGATGGGAGGGATACGCAGTATTTT.

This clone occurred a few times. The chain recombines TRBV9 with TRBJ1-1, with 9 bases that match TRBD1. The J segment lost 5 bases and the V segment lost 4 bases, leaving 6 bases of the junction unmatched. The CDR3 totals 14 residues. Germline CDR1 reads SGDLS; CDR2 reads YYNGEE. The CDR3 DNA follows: TGTGCCAGCAGCCCGACAGGGGGTCGGACTGAAGCTTTCTTT. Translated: CASSPTGGRTEAFF.

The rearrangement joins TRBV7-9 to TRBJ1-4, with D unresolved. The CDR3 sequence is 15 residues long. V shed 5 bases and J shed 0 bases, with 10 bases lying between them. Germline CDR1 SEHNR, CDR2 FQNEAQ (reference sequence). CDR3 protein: CASSPRTATNEKLFF. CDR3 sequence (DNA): TGTGCCAGCAGCCCTCGGACTGCAACTAATGAAAAACTGTTTTTT.

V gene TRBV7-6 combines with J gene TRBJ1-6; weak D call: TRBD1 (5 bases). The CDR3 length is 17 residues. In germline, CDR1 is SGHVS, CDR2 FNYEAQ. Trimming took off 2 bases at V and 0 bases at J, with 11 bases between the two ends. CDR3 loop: CASSLTGLSSYNSPLHF. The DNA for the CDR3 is TGTGCCAGCAGCTTAACAGGCTTAAGCTCCTATAATTCACCCCTCCACTTT.

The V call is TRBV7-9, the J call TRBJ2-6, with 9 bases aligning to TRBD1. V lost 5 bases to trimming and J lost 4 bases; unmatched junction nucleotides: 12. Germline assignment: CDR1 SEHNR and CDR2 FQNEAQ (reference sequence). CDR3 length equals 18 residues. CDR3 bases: TGTGCCAGCAGCACCCAAACAGGGGGCGCGGGGGGGGCCAACGTCCTGACTTTC. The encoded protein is CASSTQTGGAGGANVLTF.

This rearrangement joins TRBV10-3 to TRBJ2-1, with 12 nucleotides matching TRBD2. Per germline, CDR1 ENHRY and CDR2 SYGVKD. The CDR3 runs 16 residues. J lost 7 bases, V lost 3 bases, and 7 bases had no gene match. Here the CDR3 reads CAISDPSGRAGNEQFF. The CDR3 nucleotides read TGTGCCATCAGTGACCCTAGCGGGAGGGCCGGGAATGAGCAGTTCTTC.

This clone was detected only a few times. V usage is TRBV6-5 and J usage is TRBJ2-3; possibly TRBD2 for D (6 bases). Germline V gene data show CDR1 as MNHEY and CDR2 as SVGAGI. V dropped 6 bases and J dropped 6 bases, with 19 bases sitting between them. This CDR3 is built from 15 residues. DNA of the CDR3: TGTGCCAGCAGAATCCGCGGAGGGCCGTTTGATACGCAGTATTTT. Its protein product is CASRIRGGPFDTQYF.